These 15 T cell receptor beta chains originate from one sample sequenced in a study of T cell responses to AZD1222 COVID-19 vaccine. The method was immunoSEQ multiplex PCR; TCRdb's version includes in-frame clones alone and lacks a portion of them. The repertoire holds some 60,000 clones, nearly 90% seen once, with 5% to 6.5% in the top ten. The sample here was peripheral blood, taken 28 days after the second AZD1222 dose. The receptor set was obtained from an adult who received the AZD1222 COVID-19 vaccine.

The chain is built from TRBV28 and TRBJ2-7, with D perhaps assigned TRBD1 or TRBD2 (5 bases each). Germline loops: CDR1 MDHEN, CDR2 SYDVKM. Trimming took off 7 bases at V and 6 bases at J, with 25 bases between the two ends. This CDR3 is 16 amino acids long. CDR3 loop: CASNTAGISHGTEQYF. CDR3 nucleotides: TGTGCCAGCAACACGGCAGGGATCTCCCACGGGACCGAGCAGTACTTC.

V usage is TRBV5-1 and J usage is TRBJ1-6; 9 bases are a match to TRBD1. CDR1 and CDR2 from the germline V gene are SGHRS and YFSETQ. V lost 4 bases and J lost 8; bases outside the gene matches: 4. This CDR3 has 14 amino acids. DNA of the CDR3: TGCGCCAGCAGCCTCCGGGACAGGGATTCACCCCTCCACTTT. Amino acids: CASSLRDRDSPLHF.

The J gene is TRBJ1-3, the V gene TRBV19, with 7 bases matching TRBD1. Germline V CDR1 and CDR2: LNHDA, SQIVND (reference sequence). The ends lost 7 bases at V and 5 bases at J; junction bases unmatched: 8. The CDR3 runs 14 residues. The CDR3 is CASIKQGQRNTIYF. The CDR3 DNA is TGTGCCAGTATAAAACAGGGGCAGCGAAACACCATATATTTT.

The chain carries TRBV5-1 and TRBJ2-5; perhaps TRBD1 as D (6 bases). The V end was cut by 4 bases, the J end by 1 base, with 11 bases between. Germline CDR1 and CDR2: SGHRS and YFSETQ. This CDR3 comprises 14 residues. CDR3 in DNA: TGCGCCAGCAGCCCTGGACAGTTCCAAGAGACCCAGTACTTC. Its translation is CASSPGQFQETQYF. Complete variable domain (other parts from reference TRBV5-1 and TRBJ2-5): KAGVTQTPRYLIKTRGQQVTLSCSPISGHRSVSWYQQTPGQGLQFLFEYFSETQRNKGNFPGRFSGRQFSNSRSEMNVSTLELGDSALYLCASSPGQFQETQYFGPGTRLLVL.

The chain links TRBV5-1 to TRBJ1-1; no clear D gene. The CDR3 runs to 14 residues. V was shortened by 0 bases and J by 1 base, with 7 bases between the two germline ends. The germline V gene encodes CDR1 SGHRS and CDR2 YFSETQ. CDR3 sequence (DNA): TGCGCCAGCAGCTTGGGTTTTGGGAACACTGAAGCTTTCTTT. Its translation is CASSLGFGNTEAFF.

V and J are TRBV28 and TRBJ1-5, with D possibly being TRBD1 (5 bases). Per the germline V gene, CDR1 is MDHEN and CDR2 is SYDVKM. There are 18 residues in the CDR3. V was pared by 2 bases and J by 2 bases, with 19 bases between. The CDR3 region is CASSLPAGTALGNQPQHF. As DNA, the CDR3 is TGTGCCAGCAGTTTACCGGCAGGGACCGCATTAGGCAATCAGCCCCAGCATTTT.

This chain uses TRBV12-3 or TRBV12-4 with TRBJ2-7, with D tentatively TRBD1 (6 bases). The CDR3 covers 13 residues. Trimming shortened V by 5 bases and J by 6 bases, and 14 bases separated the two germline ends. The CDR3 spells CASSKTQGAEQYF. DNA of the CDR3: TGTGCCAGCAGTAAGACACAGGGAGCCGAGCAGTACTTC.

This chain links TRBV2 with TRBJ2-3; TRBD2 might be the D (6 bases). CDR3 length equals 15 residues. The ends were cut back, 11 bases at V and 2 bases at J, with 20 bases in the middle. CDR1 SNHLY and CDR2 FYNNEI come from the germline V gene. The CDR3 bases are TGTGCCGGACTAACCCTCGGACGGATCACAGATACGCAGTATTTT. It encodes CAGLTLGRITDTQYF.

V usage is TRBV6-5 and J usage is TRBJ2-7; tentative D call: TRBD1 (5 bases). Germline-derived CDR1 and CDR2 are MNHEY and SVGAGI. Trimming pared 2 bases from V and 4 bases from J, leaving 9 bases between. The CDR3 is 13 amino acids. CDR3 coding DNA: TGTGCCAGCAGTTACCAGGGTTCTTACGAGCAGTACTTC. Amino acids: CASSYQGSYEQYF.

The chain recombines TRBV15 with TRBJ2-7; 9 bases match TRBD1. V trimming: 0 bases; J trimming: 6 bases; junction bases outside the gene matches: 6. The CDR3 contains 15 residues. The germline V gene encodes CDR1 LNHNV and CDR2 YYDKDF (reference sequence). The CDR3 protein is CATSRDYKTGGEQYF. The CDR3 DNA is TGTGCCACCAGCAGAGACTATAAGACAGGGGGCGAGCAGTACTTC.

This clone was counted a single time. The rearrangement links TRBV6-2 or TRBV6-3 to TRBJ2-7; D is unresolved. V shed 5 bases and J shed 6 bases, with 11 bases lying between them. CDR3 length equals 12 residues. Looked up from germline, CDR1 is MNHEY and CDR2 is SVGEGT. The CDR3 loop is CASSRSIAEQYF. CDR3 coding DNA: TGTGCCAGCAGTCGCAGCATCGCCGAGCAGTACTTC.

This clone appeared a single time. The genes are TRBV15 and TRBJ1-4; no clear D gene. The V end was cut by 0 bases, the J end by 8 bases, with 16 bases between. CDR3 length: 16 residues. Germline values: CDR1 LNHNV, CDR2 YYDKDF (reference sequence). CDR3 in amino acids: CATSRDRGGRGEKLFF. CDR3 bases: TGTGCCACCAGCAGAGATAGAGGCGGCCGTGGGGAAAAACTGTTTTTT.

V is TRBV27 and J is TRBJ2-5; TRBD1 might be the D (6 bases). With 5 bases removed from V and 4 bases from J, the gap between germline ends came to 11 bases. The CDR3 extends over 13 amino acids. Germline assignment: CDR1 MNHEY and CDR2 SMNVEV (reference sequence). This CDR3 is CASSPGQIETQYF. CDR3 sequence (DNA): TGTGCCAGCAGTCCTGGACAGATAGAGACCCAGTACTTC.

The gene calls are TRBV4-1 and TRBJ2-2, with no clear D. The V and J ends lost 8 bases and 3 bases respectively, with 16 bases between them. Germline loops: CDR1 MGHRA, CDR2 YSYEKL. CDR3 length equals 15 residues. CDR3 region: CASGNTRKDTGELFF. For the CDR3, the DNA is TGCGCCAGCGGGAATACCCGGAAGGACACCGGGGAGCTGTTTTTT.

This chain uses TRBV7-9 with TRBJ2-7; 9 bases align to TRBD1. The germline gives CDR1 SEHNR, CDR2 FQNEAQ (reference sequence). The CDR3 is 17 amino acids. The ends lost 0 bases at V and 1 base at J; junction bases unmatched: 7. The CDR3 DNA reads TGTGCCAGCAGCTTAGCGGGAGGGACAGGGTTATCCTACGAGCAGTACTTC. This encodes CASSLAGGTGLSYEQYF.